This TCR beta chain comes out of a study of blood T cell repertoires in COVID-19. This CDR3 is built from 14 residues. CDR1 is GTSNPN, CDR2 SVGIG, per germline (reference sequence). V was pared by 1 base and J by 0 bases, with 10 bases between. The assay was immunoSEQ multiplex PCR, and TCRdb's table has in-frame clones only and misses some. The data contain around 250,000 clones, 91% of them seen just once; the ten biggest clones take up 1.2%. V and J are TRBV30 and TRBJ2-7, with D possibly matching TRBD2 (6 bases). What was sequenced was PBMCs or T cells enriched from blood (not recorded which). This receptor was taken from a human donor in a cohort exposed to, infected with or recovered from COVID-19 (not recorded which). The donor label of this sample is uncertain. CDR3 region: CAWSGGVHSYEQYF. CDR3 sequence (DNA): TGTGCCTGGAGTGGGGGGGTCCACTCCTACGAGCAGTACTTC.